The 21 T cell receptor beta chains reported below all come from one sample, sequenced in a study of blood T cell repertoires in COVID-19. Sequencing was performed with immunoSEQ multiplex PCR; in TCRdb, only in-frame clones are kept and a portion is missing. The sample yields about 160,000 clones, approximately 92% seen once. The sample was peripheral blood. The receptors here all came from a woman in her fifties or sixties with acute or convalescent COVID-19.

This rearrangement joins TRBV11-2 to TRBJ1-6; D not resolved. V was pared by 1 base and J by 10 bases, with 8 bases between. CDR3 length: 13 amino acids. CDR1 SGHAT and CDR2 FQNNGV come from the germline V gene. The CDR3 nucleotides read TGTGCCAGCAGCTTAGGTTATGTGTCACCCCTCCACTTT. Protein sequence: CASSLGYVSPLHF.

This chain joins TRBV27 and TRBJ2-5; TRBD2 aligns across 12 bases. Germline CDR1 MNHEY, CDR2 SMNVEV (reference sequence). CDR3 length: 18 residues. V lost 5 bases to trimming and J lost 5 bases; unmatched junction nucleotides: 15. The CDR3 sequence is CASSPRWLAGGPRETQYF. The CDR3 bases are TGTGCCAGCAGTCCCCGGTGGCTAGCGGGAGGGCCTAGGGAGACCCAGTACTTC.

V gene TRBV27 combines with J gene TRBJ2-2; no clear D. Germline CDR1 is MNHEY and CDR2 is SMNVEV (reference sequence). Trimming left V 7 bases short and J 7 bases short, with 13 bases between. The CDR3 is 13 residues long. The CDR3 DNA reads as TGTGCCAGCACCTTAATGTCGGGCGGGGAGCTGTTTTTT. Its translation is CASTLMSGGELFF.

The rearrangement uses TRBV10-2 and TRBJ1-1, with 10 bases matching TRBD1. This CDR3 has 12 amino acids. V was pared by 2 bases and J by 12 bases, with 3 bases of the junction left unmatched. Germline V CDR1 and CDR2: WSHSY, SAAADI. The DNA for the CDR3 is TGCGCCAGCAGTGAGGCGGACAGGGGGACTTTCTTT. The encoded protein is CASSEADRGTFF.

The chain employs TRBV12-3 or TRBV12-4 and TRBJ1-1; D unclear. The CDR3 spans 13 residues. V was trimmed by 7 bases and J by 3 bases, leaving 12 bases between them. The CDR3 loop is CASTTRIDTEAFF. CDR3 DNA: TGTGCCAGCACTACCAGGATCGACACTGAAGCTTTCTTT.

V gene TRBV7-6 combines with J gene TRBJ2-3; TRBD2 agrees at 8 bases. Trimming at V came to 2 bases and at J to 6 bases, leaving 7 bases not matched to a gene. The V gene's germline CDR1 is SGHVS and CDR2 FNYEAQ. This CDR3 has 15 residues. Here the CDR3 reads CASSLTGGPEDTQYF. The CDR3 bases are TGTGCCAGCAGCTTAACGGGAGGGCCAGAGGATACGCAGTATTTT.

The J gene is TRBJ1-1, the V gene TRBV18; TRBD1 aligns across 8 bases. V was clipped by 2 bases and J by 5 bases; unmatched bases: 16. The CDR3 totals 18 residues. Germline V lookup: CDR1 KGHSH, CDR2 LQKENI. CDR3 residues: CASSPFTGTGTLGTEAFF. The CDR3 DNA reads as TGTGCCAGCTCACCATTCACCGGGACAGGCACCTTGGGTACTGAAGCTTTCTTT.

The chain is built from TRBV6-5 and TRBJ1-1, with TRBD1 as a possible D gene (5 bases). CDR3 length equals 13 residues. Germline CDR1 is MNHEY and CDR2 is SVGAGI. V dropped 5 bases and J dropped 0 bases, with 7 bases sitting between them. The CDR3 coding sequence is TGTGCCAGCAGTAAGACAGTGAACACTGAAGCTTTCTTT. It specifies CASSKTVNTEAFF.

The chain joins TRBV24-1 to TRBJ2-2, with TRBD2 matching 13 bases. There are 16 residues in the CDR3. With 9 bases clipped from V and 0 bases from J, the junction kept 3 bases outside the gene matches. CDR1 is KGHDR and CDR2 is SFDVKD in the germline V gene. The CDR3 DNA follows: TGTGCCACCGCCGGGACTAGCGGGGCGAACACCGGGGAGCTGTTTTTT. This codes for CATAGTSGANTGELFF.

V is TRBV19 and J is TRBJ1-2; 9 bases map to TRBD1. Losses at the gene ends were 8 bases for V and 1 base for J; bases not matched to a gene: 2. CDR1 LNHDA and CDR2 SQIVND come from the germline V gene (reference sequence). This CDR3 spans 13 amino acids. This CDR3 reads CASRQGVNYGYTF. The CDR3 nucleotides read TGTGCCAGTCGACAGGGGGTTAACTATGGCTACACCTTC.

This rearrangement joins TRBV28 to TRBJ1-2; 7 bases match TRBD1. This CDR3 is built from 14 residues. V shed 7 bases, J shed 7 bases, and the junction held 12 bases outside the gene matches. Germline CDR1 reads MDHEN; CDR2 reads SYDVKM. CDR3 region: CASITGPGGLGYTF. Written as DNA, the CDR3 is TGTGCCAGCATCACTGGGCCAGGGGGTCTTGGCTACACCTTC.

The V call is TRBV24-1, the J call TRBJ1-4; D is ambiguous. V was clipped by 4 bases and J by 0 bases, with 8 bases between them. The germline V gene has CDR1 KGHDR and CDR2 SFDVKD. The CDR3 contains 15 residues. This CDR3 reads CATSDSGTTNEKLFF. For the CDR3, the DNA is TGTGCCACCAGTGACTCCGGGACAACTAATGAAAAACTGTTTTTT.

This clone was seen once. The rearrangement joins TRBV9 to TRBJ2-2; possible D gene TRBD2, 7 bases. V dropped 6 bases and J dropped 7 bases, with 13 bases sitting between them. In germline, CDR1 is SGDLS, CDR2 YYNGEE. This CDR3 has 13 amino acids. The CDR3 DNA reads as TGTGCCAGCACCCAAGGGGGGGTCGGGGAGCTGTTTTTT. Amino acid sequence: CASTQGGVGELFF.

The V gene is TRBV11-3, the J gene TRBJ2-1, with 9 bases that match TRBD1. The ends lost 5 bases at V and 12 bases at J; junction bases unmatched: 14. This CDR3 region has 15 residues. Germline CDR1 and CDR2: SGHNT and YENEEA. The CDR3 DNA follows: TGTGCCAGCAGCCGCAGGGACAGGGTCGCCCGTAGGCAGTTCTTC. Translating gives CASSRRDRVARRQFF.

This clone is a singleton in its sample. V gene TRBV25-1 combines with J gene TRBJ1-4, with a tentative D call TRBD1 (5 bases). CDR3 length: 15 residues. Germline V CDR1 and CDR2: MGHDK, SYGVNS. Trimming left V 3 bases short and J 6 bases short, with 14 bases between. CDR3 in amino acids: CASSEGNLGHEKLFF. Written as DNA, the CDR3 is TGTGCCAGCAGTGAGGGGAACCTGGGGCATGAAAAACTGTTTTTT. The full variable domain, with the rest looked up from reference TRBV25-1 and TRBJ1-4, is EADIYQTPRYLVIGTGKKITLECSQTMGHDKMYWYQQDPGMELHLIHYSYGVNSTEKGDLSSESTVSRIRTEHFPLTLESARPSHTSQYLCASSEGNLGHEKLFFGSGTQLSVL.

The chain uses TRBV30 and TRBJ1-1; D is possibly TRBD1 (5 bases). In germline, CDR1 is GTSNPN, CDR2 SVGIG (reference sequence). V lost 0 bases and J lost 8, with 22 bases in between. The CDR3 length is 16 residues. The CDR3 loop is CAWSVLWNRRGDEAFF. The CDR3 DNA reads TGTGCCTGGAGTGTCCTTTGGAACAGGAGGGGAGACGAAGCTTTCTTT.

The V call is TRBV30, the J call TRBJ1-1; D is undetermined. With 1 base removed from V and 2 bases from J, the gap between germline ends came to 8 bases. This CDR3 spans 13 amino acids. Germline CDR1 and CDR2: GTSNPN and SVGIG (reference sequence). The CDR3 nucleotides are TGTGCCTGGAGTGACAGTATCAACACTGAAGCTTTCTTT. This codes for CAWSDSINTEAFF.

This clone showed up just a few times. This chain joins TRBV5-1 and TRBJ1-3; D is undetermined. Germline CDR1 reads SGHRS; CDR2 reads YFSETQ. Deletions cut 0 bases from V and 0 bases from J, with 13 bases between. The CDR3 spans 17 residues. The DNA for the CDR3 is TGCGCCAGCAGCTTGGCGAAGGGAGGGAACTCTGGAAACACCATATATTTT. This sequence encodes CASSLAKGGNSGNTIYF.

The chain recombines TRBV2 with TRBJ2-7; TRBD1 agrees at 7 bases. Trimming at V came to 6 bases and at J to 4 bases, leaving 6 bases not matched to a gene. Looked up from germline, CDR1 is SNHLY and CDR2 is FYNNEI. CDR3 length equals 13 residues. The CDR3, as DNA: TGTGCCAGCAGGTTGGACAGGACGTACGAGCAGTACTTC. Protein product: CASRLDRTYEQYF.

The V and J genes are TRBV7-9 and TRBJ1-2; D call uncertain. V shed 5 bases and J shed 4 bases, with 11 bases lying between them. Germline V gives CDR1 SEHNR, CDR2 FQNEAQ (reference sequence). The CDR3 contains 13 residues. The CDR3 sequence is CASSRHEVYGYTF. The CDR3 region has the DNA TGTGCCAGCAGCAGACATGAAGTCTATGGCTACACCTTC. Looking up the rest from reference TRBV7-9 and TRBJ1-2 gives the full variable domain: DTGVSQNPRHKITKRGQNVTFRCDPISEHNRLYWYRQTLGQGPEFLTYFQNEAQLEKSRLLSDRFSAERPKGSFSTLEIQRTEQGDSAMYLCASSRHEVYGYTFGSGTRLTVV.

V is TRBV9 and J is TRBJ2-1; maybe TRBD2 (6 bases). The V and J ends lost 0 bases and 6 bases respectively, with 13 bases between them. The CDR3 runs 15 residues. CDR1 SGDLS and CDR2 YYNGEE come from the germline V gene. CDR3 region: CASSVGGMATNEQFF. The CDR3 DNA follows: TGTGCCAGCAGCGTAGGCGGGATGGCAACCAATGAGCAGTTCTTC.